This T cell receptor (beta chain) originates from a study of T cell repertoires in cytomegalovirus infection. Unmatched junction bases numbered 10, after V lost 1 base and J lost 4 bases. This CDR3 is built from 17 residues. CDR1 and CDR2 (germline): SGHDT, YYEEEE. This clonotype was counted ten times or more. Each CDR3 protein gets one entry after TCRdb re-called the reads with MiXCR. The sample records around 270,000 distinct CDR3 sequences, approximately 8.3% being singletons. The receptor's source is a human donor in good health (CMV status not recorded). Some clones in this sample may be carry-over from other donors' samples. The chain combines TRBV5-6 with TRBJ2-3; 9 bases map to TRBD2. Sequenced: PBMCs. CDR3 coding DNA: TGTGCCAGCAGCTTGATGGCGGGAGGGAGAGTCGCAGATACGCAGTATTTT. It yields the protein CASSLMAGGRVADTQYF.